The present T cell receptor beta chain was sequenced within a study of cytomegalovirus exposure and HLA in healthy donors. Points from the study as a whole: Researchers left out some V segments, among them TRBV6-2 and TRBV6-3, as indistinguishable.

The PCR was carried out with 60 Vbeta primers and 13 Jbeta primers. Using immunoSEQ multiplex PCR, the repertoire was profiled, and TCRdb retains in-frame clones only, with some absent. The sample shows around 150,000 clones, 55% to 70% of them seen only once. Trimming cost V 4 bases and J 1 base; bases outside gene matches: 9. This CDR3 has 17 residues. Per the germline V gene, CDR1 is SGHRS and CDR2 is YFSETQ. Concerning this clone: What it recognizes is unknown.

The sample consisted of PBMCs. This chain links TRBV5-1 with TRBJ2-3; 10 bases fit TRBD1. The sequence derives from an older woman in good health and CMV-seropositive. This CDR3 is CASSLNRQGAGTDTQYF. The CDR3 nucleotides read TGCGCCAGCAGCCTCAACCGACAGGGGGCGGGCACAGATACGCAGTATTTT.